A selection of T cell receptor beta chains follows, all from one sample in a study of blood T cell repertoires in COVID-19. Assay used: immunoSEQ multiplex PCR; TCRdb lists only in-frame clones, some missing. The sample comprises approximately 44,000 clones, around 93% of which are singletons, and approximately 12% rests with the top ten. The source material was peripheral blood. The source is a human donor in a cohort sampled during active COVID-19. The CDR3 runs from the conserved cysteine through the conserved F or W. Each record gives: D gene, J gene, clone size, V gene, CDR3 protein, CDR3 DNA. The D gene is left open where the match is weak. The listing skips clone size in some rows; elsewhere it reads once, few, many or a size class.

>-|TRBJ2-3|once|TRBV7-3
CASSLSGSTDTQYF
TGTGCCAGCAGCTTATCCGGGAGCACAGATACGCAGTATTTT
>TRBD2|TRBJ2-7|few|TRBV5-1
CASRGTSGRLEQYF
TGCGCCAGCAGAGGGACTAGCGGGAGACTCGAGCAGTACTTC
>-|TRBJ2-2|-|TRBV5-1
CASGTGSNTGELFF
TGCGCCAGCGGCACGGGGTCGAACACCGGGGAGCTGTTTTTT
>-|TRBJ1-1|-|TRBV6-5
CASSYAGLTEAFF
TGTGCCAGCAGTTACGCGGGATTGACTGAAGCTTTCTTT
>TRBD2|TRBJ2-2|-|TRBV4-3
CASSQDPGLAGAGGGELFF
TGCGCCAGCAGCCAAGATCCTGGACTAGCGGGAGCGGGTGGGGGGGAGCTGTTTTTT
>TRBD1|TRBJ1-1|-|TRBV19
CASSRGQGANTEAFF
TGTGCCAGTAGTAGGGGACAGGGAGCGAACACTGAAGCTTTCTTT
>-|TRBJ1-6|-|TRBV30
CAWSVQAPTNSPLHF
TGTGCCTGGAGTGTACAGGCCCCCACTAATTCACCCCTCCACTTT
>-|TRBJ2-5|-|TRBV19
CASSTTNRGETQYF
TGTGCCAGTAGTACCACAAACCGAGGAGAGACCCAGTACTTC
>-|TRBJ2-3|-|TRBV4-2
CASSPPTGALTDTQYF
TGTGCCAGCAGTCCTCCGACTGGAGCGCTCACGGATACGCAGTATTTT
>TRBD2|TRBJ2-1|-|TRBV5-1
CASSWMGSGSLYEQFF
TGCGCCAGCAGCTGGATGGGGAGCGGGAGTTTGTATGAGCAGTTCTTC
>-|TRBJ1-6|-|TRBV7-2
CASSLGSLRGAGNSPLHF
TGTGCCAGCAGCTTAGGCTCCCTTCGGGGAGCGGGAAATTCACCCCTCCACTTT
>TRBD2|TRBJ2-1|-|TRBV5-4
CASSPRGTTRGNNEQFF
TGTGCCAGCAGCCCCAGAGGGACTACGAGGGGCAACAATGAGCAGTTCTTC
>-|TRBJ2-5|-|TRBV7-2
CASSLGRTSLYQETQYF
TGTGCCAGCAGCTTAGGACGGACTTCTTTGTACCAAGAGACCCAGTACTTC
>TRBD2|TRBJ2-7|-|TRBV7-2
CASSTGVAGGGHEQYF
TGTGCCAGCAGCACAGGGGTAGCGGGAGGAGGACACGAGCAGTACTTC
>-|TRBJ2-1|-|TRBV4-3
CASSNQGLNEQFF
TGCGCCAGCAGCAACCAGGGTCTCAATGAGCAGTTCTTC
>-|TRBJ2-3|once|TRBV7-2
CASSPRVLDTQYF
TGTGCCAGCAGCCCAAGAGTCTTGGATACGCAGTATTTT
>TRBD1|TRBJ1-1|-|TRBV2
CASSMTGDTEAFF
TGTGCCAGCAGTATGACAGGGGACACTGAAGCTTTCTTT
>-|TRBJ2-7|-|TRBV6-5
CASSYSGGGGEQYF
TGTGCCAGCAGTTACTCGGGGGGCGGGGGCGAGCAGTACTTC
>TRBD1|TRBJ2-7|-|TRBV7-2
CASSLEGTVYEQYF
TGTGCCAGCAGCTTAGAGGGGACAGTCTACGAGCAGTACTTC
>-|TRBJ2-5|-|TRBV11-2
CASSLKGQTHQETQYF
TGTGCCAGCAGCTTAAAAGGACAGACCCACCAAGAGACCCAGTACTTC
>TRBD1|TRBJ1-4|-|TRBV18
CASSPRTGGAISGEKLFF
TGTGCCAGCTCACCACGGACAGGGGGCGCGATATCCGGTGAAAAACTGTTTTTT
>-|TRBJ2-5|-|TRBV4-1
CASSQDGGVGQETQYF
TGCGCCAGCAGCCAAGATGGCGGGGTAGGCCAAGAGACCCAGTACTTC
>TRBD2|TRBJ2-7|-|TRBV5-6
CASSTISGDTYEQYF
TGTGCCAGCAGCACGATTAGCGGGGACACCTACGAGCAGTACTTC
>-|TRBJ1-6|-|TRBV4-3
CASRRDNVNSPLHF
TGCGCCAGCCGAAGGGACAACGTTAATTCACCCCTCCACTTT
>TRBD2|TRBJ2-5|-|TRBV5-1
CASSLRAGGGETQYF
TGCGCCAGCAGCTTACGAGCGGGAGGGGGAGAGACCCAGTACTTC
>-|TRBJ2-3|-|TRBV6-2/TRBV6-3
CASSALTGRTDTQYF
TGTGCCAGCAGTGCTCTGACAGGCCGAACAGATACGCAGTATTTT
>-|TRBJ2-6|once|TRBV28
CASSLGSPGANVLTF
TGTGCCAGCAGTTTGGGGAGTCCCGGGGCCAACGTCCTGACTTTC
>-|TRBJ2-2|-|TRBV7-2
CASSLRLGATGELFF
TGTGCCAGCAGCTTAAGGTTGGGGGCCACCGGGGAGCTGTTTTTT
>-|TRBJ2-2|-|TRBV6-5
CASRTPSGGELFF
TGTGCCAGCAGGACACCTTCGGGGGGGGAGCTGTTTTTT
>-|TRBJ2-6|-|TRBV4-3
CASSHENSGANVLTF
TGCGCCAGCAGCCACGAGAACTCTGGGGCCAACGTCCTGACTTTC
>TRBD1|TRBJ1-1|few|TRBV2
CASCWDRESAFF
TGTGCCAGCTGTTGGGACAGGGAGTCAGCTTTCTTT
>-|TRBJ1-2|-|TRBV18
CASSPLGGDYGYTF
TGTGCCAGCTCACCACTCGGAGGGGACTATGGCTACACCTTC
>-|TRBJ2-7|-|TRBV13
CASSQVGEQYF
TGTGCCAGCAGCCAGGTGGGCGAGCAGTACTTC
>-|TRBJ2-7|-|TRBV11-2
CASSPPTTWGRGTYEQYF
TGTGCCAGCAGCCCCCCAACCACGTGGGGAAGGGGAACCTACGAGCAGTACTTC
>-|TRBJ1-2|-|TRBV28
CASGGGGYGYTF
TGTGCCAGCGGGGGAGGAGGCTATGGCTACACCTTC
>TRBD2|TRBJ2-1|once|TRBV30
CAWGISGSSYNEQFF
TGTGCCTGGGGAATTAGCGGGAGTTCCTACAATGAGCAGTTCTTC
>TRBD2|TRBJ2-1|-|TRBV27
CASSPGGEGYNEQFF
TGTGCCAGCAGCCCGGGGGGGGAGGGATACAATGAGCAGTTCTTC
>-|TRBJ2-7|-|TRBV7-2
CASSVSQGAGPYEQYF
TGTGCCAGCAGCGTTTCCCAGGGCGCGGGGCCCTACGAGCAGTACTTC
>-|TRBJ2-7|-|TRBV7-2
CASSLLIGPALRGYEQYF
TGTGCCAGCAGCTTATTAATCGGTCCTGCCCTAAGGGGCTACGAGCAGTACTTC
>-|TRBJ2-3|-|TRBV7-3
CASSLGDFPDTQYF
TGTGCCAGCAGCTTAGGGGACTTCCCCGATACGCAGTATTTT
>-|TRBJ1-1|once|TRBV19
CASSQNRVGTEAFF
TGTGCCAGTAGTCAGAACAGGGTGGGCACTGAAGCTTTCTTT
>-|TRBJ1-6|-|TRBV11-2
CASSPPGVPNSPLHF
TGTGCCAGCAGCCCCCCCGGGGTTCCTAATTCACCCCTCCACTTT
>-|TRBJ2-7|-|TRBV19
CASSRNRAEQYF
TGTGCCAGTAGTAGGAACAGGGCCGAGCAGTACTTC
>TRBD2|TRBJ2-7|-|TRBV5-1
CASSLARAGAAYEQYF
TGCGCCAGCAGCTTGGCGAGAGCGGGAGCGGCGTACGAGCAGTACTTC
>-|TRBJ1-5|-|TRBV7-9
CASSSLTVNQPQHF
TGTGCCAGCAGCTCCCTCACAGTTAATCAGCCCCAGCATTTT